Listed here are 28 T cell receptor beta chains from one sample, sequenced in a study of T cells and copy number aberrations in small-cell lung cancer (dated by TCRdb to about 2021). Receptor libraries were prepared by the immunoSEQ multiplex PCR assay. Entries here come from immuneACCESS through TCRdb and include only in-frame sequences with V and J called. Some clones fail to appear in such tables; in the studies checked, an unresolved V gene covers under half of the shortfall, and the cause of the remainder is unknown. The sample contains some 3,000 clones, 75% to 95% of them found a single time. The ten largest clones add up to around 4.1% of the sample. Input material: normal tissue next to the tumor. The receptors shown here come from a man aged 50 to 60 with small cell lung cancer.

J is TRBJ1-5 and V is TRBV25-1; TRBD1 might be the D (5 bases). This CDR3 region has 15 residues. The V end lost 8 bases, the J end lost 5 bases, and 19 bases lay between the germline ends. In germline, CDR1 is MGHDK, CDR2 SYGVNS. The CDR3 here is CASGDPGLDHQPQHF. The DNA for the CDR3 is TGTGCCAGCGGGGACCCAGGGTTGGACCATCAGCCCCAGCATTTT.

This chain uses TRBV5-1 with TRBJ2-7; D gene ambiguous. Germline CDR1 and CDR2: SGHRS and YFSETQ. This CDR3 region has 14 residues. V was shortened by 9 bases and J by 6 bases, with 22 bases between the two germline ends. The CDR3 region is CATQVWPEALEQYF. The DNA for the CDR3 is TGCGCCACTCAGGTTTGGCCAGAAGCGCTCGAGCAGTACTTC.

This clone was found once. The gene calls are TRBV7-6 and TRBJ1-4; TRBD1 matches 7 bases. The CDR3 is made up of 16 amino acids. V lost 5 bases, J lost 1 base, and 7 bases stayed unmatched. The germline CDR1 and CDR2 sequences are SGHVS and FNYEAQ. The CDR3 is CASSPRTGGTNEKLFF. The CDR3 DNA reads TGTGCCAGCAGCCCCAGGACAGGCGGAACTAATGAAAAACTGTTTTTT. Full variable domain (outside the CDR3, taken from reference TRBV7-6 and TRBJ1-4): GAGVSQSPRYKVTKRGQDVALRCDPISGHVSLYWYRQALGQGPEFLTYFNYEAQQDKSGLPNDRFSAERPEGSISTLTIQRTEQRDSAMYRCASSPRTGGTNEKLFFGSGTQLSVL.

The chain joins TRBV9 to TRBJ1-4; D gene uncertain. The V and J ends lost 0 bases and 6 bases respectively, with 6 bases between them. Germline V gene lookup returns CDR1 SGDLS and CDR2 YYNGEE. The CDR3 has 13 residues. CDR3 sequence: CASSVATDEKLFF. CDR3 nucleotides: TGTGCCAGCAGCGTAGCTACGGATGAAAAACTGTTTTTT.

The rearrangement links TRBV14 to TRBJ2-5; D could derive from TRBD1 or TRBD2 (5 bases each). The germline CDR1 and CDR2 sequences are SGHDN and FVKESK. The CDR3 is 16 residues long. V was pared by 5 bases and J by 4 bases, with 20 bases between. This chain's CDR3 is CASSFWEPSGRETQYF. In DNA form, the CDR3 reads TGTGCCAGCAGCTTTTGGGAGCCCTCGGGGCGAGAGACCCAGTACTTC.

V and J are TRBV29-1 and TRBJ2-5; D might be TRBD1 or TRBD2, each matching 5 bases. Trimming removed 2 bases from V and 7 bases from J, with 14 bases in between. The CDR3 is 13 residues long. Germline V CDR1 and CDR2: SQVTM, ANQGSEA. The chain's CDR3 is CSVEMGTGTTQYF. DNA for the CDR3: TGCAGCGTTGAAATGGGGACGGGCACGACCCAGTACTTC.

The V gene is TRBV30, the J gene TRBJ2-1; 9 bases are shared with TRBD1. CDR3 length: 15 residues. Germline trimming cut 5 bases from V and 8 bases from J; bases unmatched to any gene: 13. Germline V CDR1 and CDR2: GTSNPN, SVGIG (reference sequence). The CDR3 reads CAWQIPGQGFDEQFF. DNA for the CDR3: TGTGCCTGGCAAATCCCGGGACAGGGTTTCGATGAGCAGTTCTTC.

The rearrangement links TRBV7-9 to TRBJ1-2; D is possibly TRBD1 (5 bases). Trimming took 2 bases from V and 2 from J, leaving 9 bases between them. CDR3 size: 14 residues. Per the germline V gene, CDR1 is SEHNR and CDR2 is FQNEAQ (reference sequence). In nucleotides, the CDR3 is TGTGCCAGCAGCTTAACACAGGCGAACTATGGCTACACCTTC. Amino acid sequence: CASSLTQANYGYTF.

The rearrangement links TRBV30 to TRBJ1-4; D gene uncertain. The CDR3 totals 14 residues. Per germline, CDR1 GTSNPN and CDR2 SVGIG (reference sequence). V was clipped by 0 bases and J by 3 bases, with 8 bases between them. CDR3 loop: CAWSVGGSNEKLFF. Written as DNA, the CDR3 is TGTGCCTGGAGTGTAGGAGGCTCTAATGAAAAACTGTTTTTT.

This chain links TRBV4-1 with TRBJ2-2; 9 nucleotides agree with TRBD2. The CDR3 totals 15 residues. Trimming removed 0 bases from V and 6 bases from J; junction bases left unmatched: 2. Germline V gene lookup returns CDR1 MGHRA and CDR2 YSYEKL. This chain's CDR3 is CASSQELAGAGELFF. The CDR3 DNA is TGCGCCAGCAGCCAAGAACTAGCGGGCGCCGGGGAGCTGTTTTTT.

This clone was counted a few times. The J gene is TRBJ1-1, the V gene TRBV9; the D gene is possibly TRBD1 (6 bases). V was shortened by 0 bases and J by 0 bases, with 9 bases between the two germline ends. In germline, CDR1 is SGDLS, CDR2 YYNGEE. The CDR3 runs 15 residues. CDR3 region: CASSVGRTVNTEAFF. The DNA for the CDR3 is TGTGCCAGCAGCGTAGGGCGGACAGTGAACACTGAAGCTTTCTTT.

The rearrangement links TRBV6-6 to TRBJ2-5; tentative D call: TRBD1 (5 bases). Germline loops: CDR1 MNHNY, CDR2 SVGAGI (reference sequence). V was trimmed by 6 bases and J by 2 bases, leaving 10 bases between them. CDR3 length: 13 residues. The CDR3 protein is CASSKTEQETQYF. The CDR3 DNA reads as TGTGCCAGCAGCAAGACAGAACAAGAGACCCAGTACTTC.

The J gene is TRBJ2-2, the V gene TRBV27; possibly TRBD1 for D (6 bases). The CDR3 length is 15 residues. Trimming left V 1 base short and J 3 bases short, with 9 bases between. CDR1 MNHEY and CDR2 SMNVEV come from the germline V gene (reference sequence). In DNA, the CDR3 is TGTGCCAGCAGTTTATACACAGGGTACACCGGGGAGCTGTTTTTT. Residues: CASSLYTGYTGELFF.

This chain links TRBV5-1 with TRBJ2-3; D gene unclear. The V gene lost 4 bases and the J gene lost 0 bases, with 9 bases spanning the gap. This CDR3 spans 14 amino acids. CDR1 is SGHRS, CDR2 YFSETQ, per germline. CDR3 loop: CASSPTASTDTQYF. The CDR3 coding sequence is TGCGCCAGCAGCCCCACCGCTAGCACAGATACGCAGTATTTT.

The chain links TRBV5-4 to TRBJ2-5; 7 bases line up with TRBD1. CDR3 length: 14 residues. The V gene end was trimmed by 4 bases and the J gene end by 11 bases; junction bases not matched to a gene: 14. Germline CDR1 reads SGHNT; CDR2 reads YYREEE (reference sequence). CDR3 sequence: CASSNSGTAMGQYF. As DNA, the CDR3 is TGTGCCAGCAGCAACTCCGGGACAGCTATGGGTCAGTACTTC.

The chain joins TRBV4-2 to TRBJ2-7, with 11 bases lining up with TRBD2. Trimming took 5 bases from V and 5 from J; bases not matched to a gene: 11. CDR3 length: 16 amino acids. Germline assignment: CDR1 LGHNA and CDR2 YNFKEQ. The CDR3 region is CASSEGIAGGVDEQYF. CDR3 coding DNA: TGTGCCAGCAGCGAAGGGATAGCGGGAGGGGTCGACGAGCAGTACTTC.

In its sample, this clone was seen once. V is TRBV19 and J is TRBJ2-6; D gene unclear. The CDR3 consists of 15 residues. CDR1 LNHDA and CDR2 SQIVND come from the germline V gene (reference sequence). V dropped 3 bases and J dropped 1 base, with 7 bases sitting between them. CDR3 sequence (DNA): TGTGCCAGTAGTATCGGCAGGTCTGGGGCCAACGTCCTGACTTTC. It codes for CASSIGRSGANVLTF.

This rearrangement joins TRBV7-9 to TRBJ2-7, with D possibly TRBD2 on 6 matching bases. Per germline, CDR1 SEHNR and CDR2 FQNEAQ (reference sequence). CDR3 length: 14 residues. Trimming pared 5 bases from V and 4 bases from J, leaving 15 bases between. The CDR3 here is CASSEGLGVYEQYF. The CDR3 coding sequence is TGTGCCAGCAGCGAGGGACTCGGGGTTTACGAGCAGTACTTC.

The chain combines TRBV9 with TRBJ2-5, with a possible D match to TRBD2 (6 bases). CDR1 is SGDLS, CDR2 YYNGEE, per germline. The V end was cut by 0 bases, the J end by 4 bases, with 7 bases between. CDR3 length: 13 amino acids. The CDR3 is CASSVVGGETQYF. In DNA, the CDR3 is TGTGCCAGCAGCGTAGTGGGGGGAGAGACCCAGTACTTC.

To note about this clone: Mismatch with germline at one junction end may stem from a read error. The V call is TRBV27, the J call TRBJ2-3; possible D gene TRBD2, 7 bases. Germline V gene sequence: CDR1 MNHEY, CDR2 SMNVEV (reference sequence). This CDR3 comprises 13 residues. The CDR3 sequence is CASRGGARDMQYF. CDR3 DNA sequence: TGTGCCAGCAGAGGGGGGGCAAGAGATATGCAGTATTTT.

The V call is TRBV30, the J call TRBJ1-5; unclear D gene. This CDR3 comprises 13 residues. Looked up from germline, CDR1 is GTSNPN and CDR2 is SVGIG (reference sequence). V lost 2 bases, J lost 0 bases, and 5 bases lay in between. DNA for the CDR3: TGTGCCTGGAGTAAGGATAGCAATCAGCCCCAGCATTTT. Its protein is CAWSKDSNQPQHF.

This chain joins TRBV19 and TRBJ2-5; D remains ambiguous. The CDR3 is 13 residues long. The germline V gene encodes CDR1 LNHDA and CDR2 SQIVND (reference sequence). Trimming took off 7 bases at V and 4 bases at J, with 13 bases between the two ends. The CDR3 protein is CASKPLLGETQYF. The CDR3 region has the DNA TGTGCCAGTAAGCCCCTCTTGGGAGAGACCCAGTACTTC.

The chain employs TRBV29-1 and TRBJ2-3; TRBD2 is a possible D gene (5 bases). The CDR3 spans 15 residues. Germline values: CDR1 SQVTM, CDR2 ANQGSEA. Trimming cost V 1 base and J 6 bases, with 17 bases left between them. The DNA of the CDR3 is TGCAGCGTTGAAGGAGGTCGAGCGGACCTCGATACGCAGTATTTT. Translation gives CSVEGGRADLDTQYF.

J is TRBJ2-2 and V is TRBV9, with D perhaps being TRBD1 or TRBD2 (5 bases each). The CDR3 has 19 residues. Trimming pared 0 bases from V and 4 bases from J, leaving 22 bases between. Germline CDR1 and CDR2: SGDLS and YYNGEE. CDR3 in DNA: TGTGCCAGCAGCGTAGATGGGGGTCTTAGTTCCTCCTCCACCGGGGAGCTGTTTTTT. Its translation: CASSVDGGLSSSSTGELFF. Full variable domain (rest looked up from reference TRBV9 and TRBJ2-2): DSGVTQTPKHLITATGQRVTLRCSPRSGDLSVYWYQQSLDQGLQFLIQYYNGEERAKGNILERFSAQQFPDLHSELNLSSLELGDSALYFCASSVDGGLSSSSTGELFFGEGSRLTVL.

The chain links TRBV2 to TRBJ2-2; no definite D call. The germline V gene has CDR1 SNHLY and CDR2 FYNNEI. This CDR3 has 12 residues. The ends were cut back, 6 bases at V and 6 bases at J, with 8 bases in the middle. The CDR3 DNA follows: TGTGCCAGCAGAGCAGCCCCCGGGGAGCTGTTTTTT. Translated, it gives CASRAAPGELFF.

The chain employs TRBV6-1 and TRBJ2-2, with 7 bases fitting TRBD2. The germline V gene has CDR1 MNHNS and CDR2 SASEGT. Unmatched junction bases numbered 7, after V lost 3 bases and J lost 6 bases. The CDR3 spans 15 residues. CDR3 sequence reads: CASSDPTSVSGELFF. The CDR3 region has the DNA TGTGCCAGCAGTGATCCCACTAGCGTATCCGGGGAGCTGTTTTTT.

The chain combines TRBV30 with TRBJ2-4; no firm D call. CDR1 and CDR2 from the germline V gene are GTSNPN and SVGIG (reference sequence). V lost 3 bases, J lost 0 bases, and 12 bases lay in between. The CDR3 covers 15 residues. CDR3: CAWSASDLAKNIQYF. The CDR3 nucleotides read TGTGCCTGGAGCGCCTCGGACCTAGCCAAAAACATTCAGTACTTC.

The gene calls are TRBV9 and TRBJ2-3; 7 bases line up with TRBD2. Germline values: CDR1 SGDLS, CDR2 YYNGEE. The V gene end was trimmed by 0 bases and the J gene end by 0 bases; junction bases not matched to a gene: 10. CDR3 length: 18 residues. The CDR3 here is CASSVEGGDSLSTDTQYF. The CDR3 DNA reads as TGTGCCAGCAGCGTAGAGGGAGGGGACTCTCTGAGCACAGATACGCAGTATTTT. Looking up the rest from reference TRBV9 and TRBJ2-3 gives the full variable domain: DSGVTQTPKHLITATGQRVTLRCSPRSGDLSVYWYQQSLDQGLQFLIQYYNGEERAKGNILERFSAQQFPDLHSELNLSSLELGDSALYFCASSVEGGDSLSTDTQYFGPGTRLTVL.